This TCR beta chain was identified in a study of shared clonotypes between healthy human individuals. Across the study: Each donor contributed plates that comprised three CD4 naive, three CD4 memory, two CD8 naive and one CD8 memory. Study results and caveats: Only blood underwent sampling, and tissue repertoires likely differ. Large depth notwithstanding, sorted-subset sequencing proved incomplete by rarefaction.

In replicate PCRs of sorted subsets, approximately 210 ng DNA, approximately 30,000 T cell genomes, was used. This table comes from immunoSEQ multiplex PCR, and its TCRdb copy is limited to in-frame clones, with some not included. This table holds about 2 million clones, about 95% found once. Concerning this clone: The antigen remains unidentified.

Positively selected for CCR7, the CD45RO-negative cells used as naive CD8 cells excluded terminally differentiated effector memory CD45RA+ cells. V lost 8 bases to trimming and J lost 12 bases, with 15 bases between them. The CDR3 has 11 amino acids. Germline V gene lookup returns CDR1 MNHEY and CDR2 SVGAGI. Material for sequencing was naive CD8+ T cells sorted from blood. The clonotype was recovered from a man aged 18 to 35 in good health. The genes are TRBV6-5 and TRBJ2-3; D possibly corresponds to TRBD2 (5 bases). CDR3 nucleotide sequence: TGTGCCAGCCTCGACGACGGGGAACAGTATTTT. Its translation: CASLDDGEQYF.